Listed here are 12 T cell receptor beta chains from one sample, sequenced in a study of blood T cell repertoires in COVID-19. Profiled with immunoSEQ multiplex PCR; TCRdb holds only in-frame clones, not every one. The sample lists around 280,000 clones, approximately 83% occurring once. What was sequenced was peripheral blood. The receptor source for this set is a woman under 40 who had recovered from COVID-19.

A note on this clone: One junction end disagrees with the germline gene, perhaps due to a read error. The DNA of the CDR3 is TGTGCCAGCACCCAATCGGAGGCGAACACTGAAGCTTTCTTT. Protein: CASTQSEANTEAFF. The V call is TRBV3-1 (or the pseudogene TRBV3-2), the J call TRBJ1-1; D unresolved. CDR1 is LGHDT and CDR2 is YNNKEL in the germline V gene (reference sequence). The CDR3 contains 14 residues.

The chain uses TRBV28 and TRBJ2-1; D unclear. The CDR3 is 13 amino acids. The V end lost 2 bases, the J end lost 2 bases, and 4 bases lay between the germline ends. Germline V CDR1 and CDR2: MDHEN, SYDVKM. This chain's CDR3 is CASSLTAYNEQFF. In nucleotides, the CDR3 is TGTGCCAGCAGTTTAACTGCCTACAATGAGCAGTTCTTC.

The chain recombines TRBV29-1 with TRBJ2-1; D is perhaps TRBD2 (5 bases). Trimming cost V 5 bases and J 0 bases, with 5 bases left between them. CDR3 length equals 12 residues. The V gene's germline CDR1 is SQVTM and CDR2 ANQGSEA. CDR3 protein: CSVSGSYNEQFF. CDR3 nucleotide sequence: TGCAGCGTTAGCGGCTCCTACAATGAGCAGTTCTTC.

V usage is TRBV30 and J usage is TRBJ1-2, with a possible D match to TRBD1 (6 bases). The V gene's germline CDR1 is GTSNPN and CDR2 SVGIG (reference sequence). The V gene lost 0 bases and the J gene lost 4 bases, with 12 bases spanning the gap. This CDR3 contains 14 residues. The CDR3 nucleotides are TGTGCCTGGAGTGTCGGGACACTGGCCTATGGCTACACCTTC. Translation: CAWSVGTLAYGYTF.

The rearrangement uses TRBV28 and TRBJ2-1, with TRBD1 matching over 8 bases. The length of the CDR3 is 17 residues. J lost 6 bases, V lost 3 bases, and 13 bases had no gene match. Germline lookup yields CDR1 MDHEN and CDR2 SYDVKM. The CDR3 bases are TGTGCCAGCAGTTTTGATCGGGGACGACAGGGGTTCAATGAGCAGTTCTTC. Amino acids: CASSFDRGRQGFNEQFF.

The genes are TRBV18 and TRBJ1-6; D gene uncertain. V dropped 4 bases and J dropped 19 bases, with 8 bases sitting between them. The germline CDR1 and CDR2 sequences are KGHSH and LQKENI. This CDR3 has 9 amino acids. The CDR3 reads CASSLHRHF. DNA of the CDR3: TGTGCCAGCTCACTTCACCGGCACTTT.

J is TRBJ2-7 and V is TRBV5-6, with D perhaps TRBD1 (5 bases). CDR1 and CDR2 from the germline V gene are SGHDT and YYEEEE. V lost 7 bases, J lost 7 bases, and 18 bases lay in between. The CDR3 length is 13 residues. Here the CDR3 reads CASARARVREQYF. The CDR3 DNA reads TGTGCCAGCGCCAGGGCTCGGGTGAGGGAGCAGTACTTC.

J is TRBJ2-3 and V is TRBV19, with D perhaps TRBD1 (6 bases). Germline assignment: CDR1 LNHDA and CDR2 SQIVND (reference sequence). The CDR3 covers 16 residues. Trimming shortened V by 6 bases and J by 0 bases, and 16 bases separated the two germline ends. The CDR3 DNA reads TGTGCCAGTAGCGAAGGGCAGGGGCTTAGCACAGATACGCAGTATTTT. As protein: CASSEGQGLSTDTQYF.

The genes are TRBV5-1 and TRBJ2-5; the D gene is possibly TRBD1 (5 bases). Deletions cut 0 bases from V and 0 bases from J, with 6 bases between. Germline-derived CDR1 and CDR2 are SGHRS and YFSETQ. The CDR3 length is 14 residues. The CDR3 DNA reads TGCGCCAGCAGCTTGGCAGGGAACCAAGAGACCCAGTACTTC. Protein: CASSLAGNQETQYF.

The chain employs TRBV7-2 and TRBJ1-1; a possible D gene is TRBD1 (6 bases). CDR3 size: 15 residues. Germline CDR1 SGHTA, CDR2 FQGNSA. The V end lost 3 bases, the J end lost 5 bases, and 16 bases lay between the germline ends. The DNA for the CDR3 is TGTGCCAGCAGCTTGTATGGGGACACCGTGACTGAAGCTTTCTTT. Translation gives CASSLYGDTVTEAFF.

The CDR3 is CASSYYTLGGDEQFF. The CDR3 DNA is TGTGCCAGCAGTTACTATACACTAGGTGGGGATGAGCAGTTCTTC. V usage is TRBV6-2 or TRBV6-3 and J usage is TRBJ2-1, with a tentative D call TRBD2 (5 bases). The CDR3 loop spans 15 amino acids. V dropped 1 base and J dropped 8 bases, with 15 bases sitting between them. CDR1 is MNHEY and CDR2 is SVGEGT in the germline V gene.

The chain is built from TRBV7-2 and TRBJ2-4; 9 positions match TRBD1. Germline lookup yields CDR1 SGHTA and CDR2 FQGNSA. The CDR3 covers 16 residues. Trimming took 0 bases from V and 7 from J; bases not matched to a gene: 7. CDR3 residues: CASSLAGDRVTNIQYF. Written as DNA, the CDR3 is TGTGCCAGCAGCTTAGCGGGGGACAGGGTCACTAACATTCAGTACTTC.